The 31 T cell receptor beta chains reported below all come from one sample, sequenced in a study of cytomegalovirus exposure and HLA in healthy donors. The PCR used 60 Vbeta and 13 Jbeta primers. Profiled with immunoSEQ multiplex PCR; TCRdb holds only in-frame clones, not every one. The sample shows about 190,000 clones, roughly 77% of them seen only once. The material sequenced was PBMCs. The receptors come from a woman aged 45-59 years in good health and CMV-seronegative.

The rearrangement uses TRBV28 and TRBJ2-4; D may be TRBD2 (6 bases). Between the trimmed V and J ends, which lost 7 bases and 8 bases, there was a span of 21 bases. This CDR3 has 15 residues. Germline CDR1 MDHEN, CDR2 SYDVKM. As DNA, the CDR3 is TGTGCCAGCACCTCCTTTGGGGGGTCCAGTGACATTCAGTACTTC. This translates into CASTSFGGSSDIQYF.

The chain carries TRBV5-1 and TRBJ2-5; a possible D gene is TRBD2 (5 bases). CDR3 length: 14 residues. Trimming cost V 1 base and J 5 bases, with 12 bases left between them. Per germline, CDR1 SGHRS and CDR2 YFSETQ. The CDR3 DNA reads TGCGCCAGCAGCTTGAGGACTTCTAGGGAGACCCAGTACTTC. This gives the protein CASSLRTSRETQYF.

J is TRBJ2-7 and V is TRBV7-2; D gene unclear. Trimming removed 3 bases at V and 0 bases at J, with 12 bases between. The CDR3 is made up of 15 amino acids. Germline CDR1 reads SGHTA; CDR2 reads FQGNSA. CDR3 region: CASSFRRGLSYEQYF. In nucleotides, the CDR3 is TGTGCCAGCAGCTTTAGGCGCGGCCTCTCCTACGAGCAGTACTTC.

The genes are TRBV5-1 and TRBJ2-7, with D unclear. The V and J ends lost 0 bases and 3 bases respectively, with 13 bases between them. This CDR3 comprises 15 residues. CDR1 is SGHRS and CDR2 is YFSETQ in the germline V gene. Here the CDR3 reads CASSLDLLTYYEQYF. CDR3 sequence (DNA): TGCGCCAGCAGCTTGGACCTCCTTACCTACTACGAGCAGTACTTC.

There are a few counts of this clone. The rearrangement joins TRBV10-3 to TRBJ2-1, with a tentative D call TRBD2 (6 bases). This CDR3 comprises 12 residues. Trimming left V 4 bases short and J 9 bases short, with 10 bases between. The germline V gene encodes CDR1 ENHRY and CDR2 SYGVKD. CDR3: CAISALAGEQFF. In nucleotides, the CDR3 is TGTGCCATCAGTGCACTAGCCGGTGAGCAGTTCTTC.

This chain joins TRBV7-9 and TRBJ2-1; 8 bases line up with TRBD2. This CDR3 contains 13 residues. J gave up 6 bases and V 5 bases, and 3 bases lay outside the gene matches. Germline V CDR1 and CDR2: SEHNR, FQNEAQ (reference sequence). The DNA for the CDR3 is TGTGCCAGCAGCACGGGGACTAGCAATGAGCAGTTCTTC. Translating gives CASSTGTSNEQFF.

This sequence joins TRBV27 and TRBJ2-7, with TRBD1 matching over 8 bases. The CDR3 spans 13 residues. V trimming: 2 bases; J trimming: 6 bases; junction bases outside the gene matches: 3. Germline loops: CDR1 MNHEY, CDR2 SMNVEV (reference sequence). Here the CDR3 reads CASSLTGGGEQYF. CDR3 in DNA: TGTGCCAGCAGTTTAACAGGGGGAGGCGAGCAGTACTTC.

Here the CDR3 reads CASSLGGSVGNEQFF. Here the CDR3 DNA reads TGCGCCAGCAGCTTGGGCGGTTCGGTTGGTAATGAGCAGTTCTTC. This chain uses TRBV5-1 with TRBJ2-1; D is undetermined. The CDR3 contains 15 residues. The ends were cut back, 0 bases at V and 7 bases at J, with 14 bases in the middle. Per the germline V gene, CDR1 is SGHRS and CDR2 is YFSETQ.

This chain uses TRBV10-3 with TRBJ2-1; 7 positions agree with TRBD2. Germline values: CDR1 ENHRY, CDR2 SYGVKD. The trim removed 6 bases at V and 6 bases at J, leaving 11 bases unmatched. The CDR3 loop spans 15 amino acids. CDR3 DNA: TGTGCCATCAGGGGAGGGACTGACAACCTCAATGAGCAGTTCTTC. This gives the protein CAIRGGTDNLNEQFF.

The CDR3 loop reads CASSLLWSYEQYF. The CDR3 bases are TGTGCCAGCAGCCTGCTATGGTCCTACGAGCAGTACTTC. The rearrangement uses TRBV11-2 and TRBJ2-7; D not certain. CDR1 SGHAT and CDR2 FQNNGV come from the germline V gene. The ends were cut back, 5 bases at V and 1 base at J, with 9 bases in the middle. The CDR3 covers 13 residues.

The chain recombines TRBV30 with TRBJ2-7; 11 bases match TRBD1. V lost 1 base, J lost 7 bases, and 6 bases stayed unmatched. The CDR3 is 14 residues long. The germline V gene has CDR1 GTSNPN and CDR2 SVGIG (reference sequence). CDR3 protein: CAWSGGQGAREQYF. DNA for the CDR3: TGTGCCTGGAGTGGTGGACAGGGGGCGCGGGAGCAGTACTTC.

The J gene is TRBJ1-1, the V gene TRBV7-9, with D possibly being TRBD1 (5 bases). This CDR3 contains 14 residues. Germline V CDR1 and CDR2: SEHNR, FQNEAQ (reference sequence). Trimming took off 5 bases at V and 0 bases at J, with 10 bases between the two ends. Written as DNA, the CDR3 is TGTGCCAGCAGCCATAAACAGGTGAACACTGAAGCTTTCTTT. Translating it yields CASSHKQVNTEAFF.

The V call is TRBV25-1, the J call TRBJ2-7, with TRBD2 as a possible D gene (5 bases). CDR3 size: 11 residues. The V end was cut by 3 bases, the J end by 6 bases, with 6 bases between. Germline lookup yields CDR1 MGHDK and CDR2 SYGVNS. DNA of the CDR3: TGTGCCAGCAGTGAGGGGAGCGAGCAGTACTTC. Protein product: CASSEGSEQYF.

This clone was detected once. The V call is TRBV7-3, the J call TRBJ2-7; a possible D gene is TRBD2 (5 bases). This CDR3 is 15 amino acids long. Germline CDR1 reads SGHTA; CDR2 reads FQGTGA. Trimming took off 3 bases at V and 3 bases at J, with 15 bases between the two ends. The CDR3 nucleotides read TGTGCCAGCAGCTTCGGTATAGGGAGTAACTACGAGCAGTACTTC. This gives the protein CASSFGIGSNYEQYF.

The gene calls are TRBV6-5 and TRBJ1-2, with D possibly being TRBD1 (5 bases). This CDR3 contains 12 residues. The ends were cut back, 7 bases at V and 1 base at J, with 7 bases in the middle. Germline CDR1 and CDR2: MNHEY and SVGAGI. This CDR3 reads CASIGVNYGYTF. The CDR3 bases are TGTGCCAGCATAGGGGTTAACTATGGCTACACCTTC.

The chain employs TRBV7-9 and TRBJ2-2, with D perhaps TRBD2 (6 bases). The germline gives CDR1 SEHNR, CDR2 FQNEAQ (reference sequence). Trimming removed 3 bases at V and 4 bases at J, with 15 bases between. The CDR3 sequence is 16 residues long. The CDR3 sequence: CASSFSGVRSTGELFF. The CDR3 bases are TGTGCCAGCAGCTTTAGCGGAGTCCGTAGCACCGGGGAGCTGTTTTTT.

The chain links TRBV7-2 to TRBJ1-4; D not certain. Trimming shortened V by 5 bases and J by 8 bases, and 15 bases separated the two germline ends. The V gene's germline CDR1 is SGHTA and CDR2 FQGNSA. This CDR3 has 14 residues. The CDR3 sequence is CASSHRPTEEKLFF. In DNA, the CDR3 is TGTGCCAGCAGCCACCGACCCACGGAGGAAAAACTGTTTTTT.

J is TRBJ1-1 and V is TRBV6-6; no clear D. Germline V lookup: CDR1 MNHNY, CDR2 SVGAGI (reference sequence). CDR3 length equals 12 residues. V was pared by 5 bases and J by 0 bases, with 4 bases between. The CDR3 DNA reads TGTGCCAGCAGTGAGATGAACACTGAAGCTTTCTTT. Translation gives CASSEMNTEAFF.

This chain links TRBV7-6 with TRBJ2-3, with TRBD2 matching 12 bases. CDR3 length equals 17 residues. Germline loops: CDR1 SGHVS, CDR2 FNYEAQ. J lost 6 bases, V lost 5 bases, and 12 bases had no gene match. The CDR3 nucleotides read TGTGCCAGCAGCCGACTCAGGGCTAGCGGGGGGGCTGATACGCAGTATTTT. This encodes CASSRLRASGGADTQYF.

The chain has TRBV29-1 and TRBJ1-1; 7 bases fit TRBD1. The CDR3 runs 16 residues. Germline values: CDR1 SQVTM, CDR2 ANQGSEA. V shed 5 bases, J shed 4 bases, and the junction held 16 bases outside the gene matches. CDR3 bases: TGCAGCGTTCCACAACCCCCGAGGCAGGGGGTCACTGAAGCTTTCTTT. Amino acid sequence: CSVPQPPRQGVTEAFF.

The chain combines TRBV4-3 with TRBJ2-7, with 12 bases matching TRBD2. J was trimmed by 5 bases and V by 5 bases; bases with no gene match: 7. Germline values: CDR1 LGHNA, CDR2 YSLEER. This CDR3 contains 15 residues. CDR3 amino acids: CASSFRLAGDHEQYF. The DNA of the CDR3 is TGCGCCAGCAGCTTTCGACTAGCGGGAGATCACGAGCAGTACTTC.

The chain employs TRBV4-3 and TRBJ1-1, with 7 nucleotides matching TRBD1. Germline CDR1 LGHNA, CDR2 YSLEER. The CDR3 has 14 residues. With 4 bases clipped from V and 5 bases from J, the junction kept 7 bases outside the gene matches. The CDR3 DNA is TGCGCCAGCAGCCTCCCAGGGGGGAGAACTGAAGCTTTCTTT. Translation: CASSLPGGRTEAFF.

The genes are TRBV19 and TRBJ2-7; 9 positions match TRBD1. Germline V gene sequence: CDR1 LNHDA, CDR2 SQIVND (reference sequence). J was trimmed by 6 bases and V by 6 bases; bases with no gene match: 9. CDR3 size: 14 residues. DNA of the CDR3: TGTGCCAGTAGCACAGGGACAGGGCGGGGCGAGCAGTACTTC. Encoded protein: CASSTGTGRGEQYF. The complete variable domain, with remaining parts taken from reference TRBV19 and TRBJ2-7, reads DGGITQSPKYLFRKEGQNVTLSCEQNLNHDAMYWYRQDPGQGLRLIYYSQIVNDFQKGDIAEGYSVSREKKESFPLTVTSAQKNPTAFYLCASSTGTGRGEQYFGPGTRLTVT.

This chain connects TRBV29-1 to TRBJ2-2; D unresolved. The CDR3 is 13 residues long. The V end was cut by 6 bases, the J end by 5 bases, with 13 bases between. Per germline, CDR1 SQVTM and CDR2 ANQGSEA. The CDR3 nucleotides are TGCAGCGTCTTACCGGGTCCTACCGGGGAGCTGTTTTTT. It translates to CSVLPGPTGELFF.

The genes are TRBV5-4 and TRBJ2-2, with TRBD2 identical over 12 bases. V was clipped by 4 bases and J by 6 bases; unmatched bases: 7. The CDR3 contains 16 residues. Germline-derived CDR1 and CDR2 are SGHNT and YYREEE (reference sequence). CDR3 region: CASSPSGGAKSGELFF. In DNA, the CDR3 is TGTGCCAGCAGCCCTAGCGGGGGGGCAAAGTCCGGGGAGCTGTTTTTT.

This rearrangement joins TRBV4-1 to TRBJ1-2; D remains unclear. This CDR3 is built from 17 residues. The V and J ends lost 1 base and 4 bases respectively, with 19 bases between them. In germline, CDR1 is MGHRA, CDR2 YSYEKL. Written as DNA, the CDR3 is TGCGCCAGCAGCCAAGTTGCGGGAAGCACCCAAAGCTATGGCTACACCTTC. Amino acid sequence: CASSQVAGSTQSYGYTF.

CDR3 DNA: TGTGCCAGCAGCTTCCTGGGGGACAGGGGAACAGATACGCAGTATTTT. Amino acids: CASSFLGDRGTDTQYF. This chain joins TRBV9 and TRBJ2-3; 10 bases are shared with TRBD1. This CDR3 is 16 amino acids long. The junction had 8 bases not matched to a gene; V was cut back by 4 bases and J by 3 bases. Germline CDR1 reads SGDLS; CDR2 reads YYNGEE. Filled out from reference TRBV9 and TRBJ2-3, the complete variable domain reads DSGVTQTPKHLITATGQRVTLRCSPRSGDLSVYWYQQSLDQGLQFLIQYYNGEERAKGNILERFSAQQFPDLHSELNLSSLELGDSALYFCASSFLGDRGTDTQYFGPGTRLTVL.

This clone was seen only a few times. The rearrangement joins TRBV7-3 to TRBJ1-5; the D is unclear. The V gene lost 5 bases and the J gene lost 2 bases, with 7 bases spanning the gap. CDR1 is SGHTA, CDR2 FQGTGA, per germline. The CDR3 extends over 13 amino acids. The CDR3, as DNA: TGTGCCAGCAGCCCTCAGGGCAATCAGCCCCAGCATTTT. It is translated as CASSPQGNQPQHF.

Worth noting for this clone: One end of the junction does not line up with germline, which may come from a read error. The CDR3 reads CACSPRGVSTDTQYF. In DNA form, the CDR3 reads TGTGCCTGCAGCCCCCGGGGAGTCAGCACAGATACGCAGTATTTT. The V gene is TRBV9, the J gene TRBJ2-3; possibly TRBD2 for D (5 bases). The length of the CDR3 is 15 residues. From germline, CDR1 is SGDLS and CDR2 YYNGEE.

This chain links TRBV7-2 with TRBJ2-6; a weak D match, TRBD1 (5 bases). V was pared by 0 bases and J by 4 bases, with 13 bases between. CDR1 and CDR2 from the germline V gene are SGHTA and FQGNSA. The CDR3 loop spans 17 amino acids. CDR3 residues: CASSLAPQGRGANVLTF. CDR3 DNA: TGTGCCAGCAGCTTAGCGCCCCAGGGAAGGGGGGCCAACGTCCTGACTTTC.

The V and J genes are TRBV15 and TRBJ1-1; D is unresolved. The germline V and J ends were trimmed by 0 bases and 3 bases, with 8 bases remaining between them. This CDR3 has 14 amino acids. Germline V CDR1 and CDR2: LNHNV, YYDKDF (reference sequence). CDR3 protein: CATSRDQRHTEAFF. The CDR3 DNA sequence: TGTGCCACCAGCAGAGATCAGCGACACACTGAAGCTTTCTTT.